The clone carrying this TCR beta chain showed up just a few times. Its antigen remains unidentified. This CDR3 spans 14 amino acids. Germline CDR1 SGHRS, CDR2 YFSETQ. V lost 4 bases to trimming and J lost 5 bases; unmatched junction nucleotides: 8. TCRdb fed the 5' RACE reads into MiXCR, producing one record per CDR3 protein. The sample records 350,000 to 500,000 distinct CDR3 sequences, roughly a quarter being singletons. This record belongs to a study of T-cell memory formation after mild COVID-19. Study-wide points: Clones contracting across day 15 to 85 had a balanced CD4/CD8 profile; later expanding clones leaned CD4+.

This TCR was sampled from an adult woman who had mild COVID-19 (a few samples of this study predate the infection). Cell type and time point are not known. The sequenced material came from PBMCs or a T cell subset sorted from them (not recorded which). The chain joins TRBV5-1 to TRBJ1-2, with 7 bases matching TRBD1. The CDR3 bases are TGCGCCAGCAGCACGGACAGGCCAGCTTATGGCTACACCTTC. Its translation is CASSTDRPAYGYTF.